The 8 T cell receptor beta chains reported below all come from one sample, sequenced in a study of early T cells in non-severe SARS-CoV-2 infection. One entry per CDR3 protein results from TCRdb running MiXCR on the 5' RACE reads. Of several thousand distinct CDR3 sequences listed, about 4.8% were seen once; the top ten hold more than 9.5%. The sequenced sample was whole blood. The receptors shown here come from an adult who was a healthcare worker with PCR-confirmed SARS-CoV-2 infection or an uninfected control (not recorded which).

This clonotype was detected ten times or more. CDR3 in DNA: TGTGCAAGTCGCCAGAGGAGCCCGGGGCAGTACGTC. This translates into CASRQRSPGQYV. The chain links TRBV12-2 to TRBJ2-7; TRBD1, the D gene given by the table, was not confirmed from the DNA. TRBV12-2 is noted as a pseudogene. This CDR3 is 12 amino acids long.

Ten or more counts support this clonotype. The genes are TRBV7-9 and TRBJ2-7, with D uncertain. Germline CDR1 reads SEHNR; CDR2 reads FQNEAQ (reference sequence). V was trimmed by 6 bases and J by 0 bases, leaving 21 bases between them. The CDR3 totals 17 residues. Written as DNA, the CDR3 is TGTGCCAGCAGTTCCCCCTCAGACTCCGGGTCCTCCTACGAGCAGTACTTC. Its translation is CASSSPSDSGSSYEQYF.

This clonotype was seen many times. This chain joins TRBV7-9 and TRBJ2-1; 9 nucleotides match TRBD2. V was clipped by 4 bases and J by 9 bases; unmatched bases: 10. Per germline, CDR1 SEHNR and CDR2 FQNEAQ (reference sequence). There are 15 residues in the CDR3. The CDR3 region has the DNA TGTGCCAGCAGCTACCACAGCGGGAGGCGAGGTGAGCAGTTCTTC. This encodes CASSYHSGRRGEQFF.

By its share, this clonotype is medium-sized (0.01 to 0.1%). The chain is built from TRBV20-1 and TRBJ2-1, with 8 nucleotides matching TRBD2. This CDR3 has 15 residues. V was pared by 5 bases and J by 9 bases, with 15 bases of the junction left unmatched. In germline, CDR1 is DFQATT, CDR2 SNEGSKA (reference sequence). The CDR3 nucleotides read TGCAGTGCTGTAGAAGCGGGAGTAAGAATCGGTGAGCAGTTCTTC. Translating it yields CSAVEAGVRIGEQFF.

The chain carries TRBV30 and TRBJ1-1; D ambiguous. The CDR3 runs 15 residues. Germline V gene data show CDR1 as GTSNPN and CDR2 as SVGIG (reference sequence). V lost 2 bases, J lost 1 base, and 14 bases lay in between. The CDR3 loop is CAWSPRRQRNTEAFF. In DNA form, the CDR3 reads TGTGCCTGGAGTCCACGTCGGCAGCGGAACACTGAAGCTTTCTTT.

This clonotype is termed medium-sized. The chain uses TRBV6-5 and TRBJ1-5, with 7 nucleotides matching TRBD1. CDR3 size: 15 residues. V lost 2 bases and J lost 4; bases outside the gene matches: 5. Germline CDR1 reads MNHEY; CDR2 reads SVGAGI. CDR3 coding DNA: TGTGCCAGCAGTTACGGTTCAGGGGGTAATCAGCCCCAGCATTTT. It translates to CASSYGSGGNQPQHF.

This clonotype has ten or more counts. This rearrangement joins TRBV2 to TRBJ2-4; 7 bases align to TRBD1. This CDR3 contains 15 residues. Unmatched junction bases numbered 7, after V lost 5 bases and J lost 3 bases. Germline loops: CDR1 SNHLY, CDR2 FYNNEI. CDR3 sequence reads: CASSLQGIGKNIQYF. DNA for the CDR3: TGTGCCAGCAGTCTACAGGGGATTGGCAAAAACATTCAGTACTTC. Drawing the rest from reference TRBV2 and TRBJ2-4, the complete variable domain is EPEVTQTPSHQVTQMGQEVILRCVPISNHLYFYWYRQILGQKVEFLVSFYNNEISEKSEIFDDQFSVERPDGSNFTLKIRSTKLEDSAMYFCASSLQGIGKNIQYFGAGTRLSVL.

This clonotype is medium-sized within its sample. V is TRBV6-5 and J is TRBJ2-6; D is undetermined. The CDR3 consists of 15 residues. CDR1 and CDR2 (germline): MNHEY, SVGAGI. V was shortened by 0 bases and J by 0 bases, with 3 bases between the two germline ends. CDR3 residues: CASSYSGSGANVLTF. CDR3 coding DNA: TGTGCCAGCAGTTACTCGGGCTCTGGGGCCAACGTCCTGACTTTC.